This TCR beta chain was sequenced in a study of T cells in Graves' hyperthyroidism and ophthalmopathy. Patients aged 18 to 65 with hyperthyroidism were newly diagnosed, with duration under 2 months. Diagnosis relied on clinical symptoms, serum thyroxine and TRAb, thyroid ultrasound and orbital computed tomography. Extraction of PBMCs used roughly 9.3 ml of fresh peripheral blood. The ends lost 0 bases at V and 8 bases at J; junction bases unmatched: 6. Germline V gene data show CDR1 as DFQATT and CDR2 as SNEGSKA (reference sequence). The CDR3 runs to 13 residues. Authors of the study amplified TCR beta CDR3 regions from RNA transcripts. The HTBI set primed first-round TCR CDR3 RT-PCR. One entry per CDR3 protein results from TCRdb running MiXCR on the multiplex PCR reads. The sample carries 250,000 or so distinct CDR3 sequences, about 15% recorded once. In its sample, this clonotype was seen many times.

The sample consisted of blood. This chain uses TRBV20-1 with TRBJ2-5; 7 positions match TRBD2. The source is a woman in her forties or fifties with Graves' hyperthyroidism that later progressed to Graves' ophthalmopathy. The CDR3 DNA follows: TGCAGTGCTAGAGATCTTGGGGGGGAAACCCAGTACTTC. Protein: CSARDLGGETQYF.